Below are 7 T cell receptor beta chains sequenced from a single sample in a study of T cells in Graves' hyperthyroidism and ophthalmopathy. Amplification of TCR beta CDR3 regions used RNA as the template. Primed by the HTBI set, a first-round RT-PCR was run on the TCR CDR3. TCRdb independently ran MiXCR on the multiplex PCR reads; one entry per CDR3 protein. Here the sample spans some 440,000 distinct CDR3 sequences, more than 15% being singletons. Sequencing input: blood. These TCRs come from a woman aged 18-29 years with Graves' hyperthyroidism.

The table lists this clonotype with a few counts. The chain recombines TRBV6-2 or TRBV6-3 with TRBJ2-5; 10 nucleotides line up with TRBD2. The CDR3 loop spans 19 amino acids. CDR1 and CDR2 from the germline V gene are MNHEY and SVGEGT. J was trimmed by 0 bases and V by 4 bases; bases with no gene match: 14. CDR3 in amino acids: CASSSLPVGSGGHQETQYF. The CDR3 DNA reads TGTGCCAGCAGTTCCCTTCCTGTGGGTAGCGGGGGGCACCAAGAGACCCAGTACTTC.

The chain joins TRBV29-1 to TRBJ2-5; 7 bases match TRBD2. There are 15 residues in the CDR3. Germline assignment: CDR1 SQVTM and CDR2 ANQGSEA. The V and J ends lost 6 bases and 5 bases, in that order; junction bases with no gene match: 15. CDR3 DNA sequence: TGCAGCGTGGCCGGGGGGTTGGCGGGCGCCGAGACCCAGTACTTC. Amino acids: CSVAGGLAGAETQYF.

This clonotype was counted many times. V is TRBV12-3 or TRBV12-4 and J is TRBJ2-3; 8 bases line up with TRBD1. The CDR3 has 15 amino acids. The V and J ends lost 5 bases and 5 bases, in that order; junction bases with no gene match: 9. CDR3 loop: CASSVRQGTGDTQYF. The CDR3 region has the DNA TGTGCCAGCAGTGTCCGACAGGGGACGGGAGATACGCAGTATTTT.

As to this clonotype: It is unclear where the CDR3 begins or ends on the DNA, so no DNA is shown, and the CDR3 is as TCRdb lists it. The chain is built from TRBV11-2 and TRBJ2-7; TRBD1 is the table's D call, not checked against the DNA. The CDR3 spans 20 amino acids, including both terminal residues. Per the germline V gene, CDR1 is SGHAT and CDR2 is FQNNGV. CDR3 in amino acids: CASSFYICSAPGQGINEQYF.

This clonotype was counted once. A much larger clone is a single base away; this may be a read error. The V gene is TRBV20-1, the J gene TRBJ1-1; D may be TRBD1 (6 bases). Germline V gene data show CDR1 as DFQATT and CDR2 as SNEGSKA (reference sequence). The CDR3 sequence is 14 residues long. CDR3 loop: CSAPKTGMNTEALF. The CDR3 DNA is TGCAGTGCCCCAAAGACAGGTATGAACACTGAAGCTCTCTTT.

This clonotype was found a few times. The chain joins TRBV2 to TRBJ2-5, with TRBD1 identical over 10 bases. J lost 5 bases, V lost 7 bases, and 10 bases had no gene match. CDR3 length: 15 amino acids. CDR1 SNHLY and CDR2 FYNNEI come from the germline V gene. CDR3 nucleotides: TGTGCCAGCACCCGAAGACGGACAGGGGGGGAGACCCAGTACTTC. This translates into CASTRRRTGGETQYF.

This clonotype was detected a few times. This chain links TRBV27 with TRBJ2-1; 10 positions match TRBD2. This CDR3 region has 15 residues. Germline V gene lookup returns CDR1 MNHEY and CDR2 SMNVEV (reference sequence). Trimming at V came to 3 bases and at J to 5 bases, leaving 4 bases not matched to a gene. CDR3 residues: CASSFPTSGNNEQFF. The CDR3 DNA is TGTGCCAGCAGTTTTCCAACTAGCGGGAACAATGAGCAGTTCTTC.